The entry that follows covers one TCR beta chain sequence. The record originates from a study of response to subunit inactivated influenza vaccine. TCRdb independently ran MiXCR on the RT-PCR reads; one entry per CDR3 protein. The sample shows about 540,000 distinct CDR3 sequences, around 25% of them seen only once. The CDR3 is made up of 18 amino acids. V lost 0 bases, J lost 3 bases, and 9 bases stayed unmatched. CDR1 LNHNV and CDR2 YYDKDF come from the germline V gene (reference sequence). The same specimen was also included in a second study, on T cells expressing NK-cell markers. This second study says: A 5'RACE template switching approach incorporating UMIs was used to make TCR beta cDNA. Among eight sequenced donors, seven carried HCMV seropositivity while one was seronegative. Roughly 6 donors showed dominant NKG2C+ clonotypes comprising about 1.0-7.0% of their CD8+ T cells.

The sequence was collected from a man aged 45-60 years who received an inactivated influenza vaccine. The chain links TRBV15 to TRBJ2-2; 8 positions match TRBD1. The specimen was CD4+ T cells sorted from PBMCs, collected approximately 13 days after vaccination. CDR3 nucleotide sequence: TGTGCCACCAGCAGAGATCGACAAACCAGGGGGCACACCGGGGAGCTGTTTTTT. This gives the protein CATSRDRQTRGHTGELFF.